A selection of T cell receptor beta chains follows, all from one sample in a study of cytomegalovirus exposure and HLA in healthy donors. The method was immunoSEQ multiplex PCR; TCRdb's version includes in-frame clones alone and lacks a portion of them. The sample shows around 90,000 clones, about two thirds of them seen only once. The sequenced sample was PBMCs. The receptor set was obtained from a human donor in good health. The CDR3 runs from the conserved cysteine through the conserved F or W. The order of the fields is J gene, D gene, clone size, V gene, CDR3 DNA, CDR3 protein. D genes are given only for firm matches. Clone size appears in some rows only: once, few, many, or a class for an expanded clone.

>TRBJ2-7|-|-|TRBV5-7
TGTGCCAGCAGTCTCGGGTACGAGCAGTACTTC
CASSLGYEQYF
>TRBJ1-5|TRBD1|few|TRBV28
TGTGCCACCCTATGGGGGACAGGGGCCCAGCCCCAGCATTTT
CATLWGTGAQPQHF
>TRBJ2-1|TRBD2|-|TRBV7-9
TGTGCCAGCAGCCCTAAATACGGGGGGGCCGGCAATGAGCAGTTCTTC
CASSPKYGGAGNEQFF
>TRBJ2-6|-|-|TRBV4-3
TGCGCCAGCAGCCAAGATGGACACTCTGGGGCCAACGTCCTGACTTTC
CASSQDGHSGANVLTF
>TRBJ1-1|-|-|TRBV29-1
TGCAGCGTTACTACAGGGAACACTGAAGCTTTCTTT
CSVTTGNTEAFF
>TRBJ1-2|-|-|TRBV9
TGTGCCAGCAGCGTAGAAGACGGTCGGGTTAAAAACTATGGCTACACCTTC
CASSVEDGRVKNYGYTF
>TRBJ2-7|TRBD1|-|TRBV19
TGTGCCACCCAGACAGGGACGTCCACCTACGAGCAGTACTTC
CATQTGTSTYEQYF
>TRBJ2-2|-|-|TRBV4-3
TGCGCCAGCAGCCAAGATGAGAGGGTTACCGGGGAGCTGTTTTTT
CASSQDERVTGELFF
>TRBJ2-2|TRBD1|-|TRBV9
TGTGCCAGCAAGAGGGGGACTGGGACAGGAGACACCGGGGAGCTGTTTTTT
CASKRGTGTGDTGELFF
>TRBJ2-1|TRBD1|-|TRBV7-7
TGTGCTAGCAGCCAAGGCCGGGACAGGGAAGGTGAGCAGTTCTTC
CASSQGRDREGEQFF
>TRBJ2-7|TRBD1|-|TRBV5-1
TGCGCCAGCAGCTTGGTTAGGGGGCAATCCTACGGGCAGTACTTC
CASSLVRGQSYGQYF
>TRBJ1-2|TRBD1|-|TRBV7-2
TGTGCCAGCAGCTTATACGGAGGAGGGGGCGACTATGGCTACACCTTC
CASSLYGGGGDYGYTF
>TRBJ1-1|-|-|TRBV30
TGTGCCTGGCACATGCATTCGAACACTGAAGCTTTCTTT
CAWHMHSNTEAFF
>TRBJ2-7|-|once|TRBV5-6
TGTGCCAGCAGCTTAACCGCCAGCTCCTACGAGCAGTACTTC
CASSLTASSYEQYF
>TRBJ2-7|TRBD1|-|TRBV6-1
TGTGCCAGCAGTGAGGTCTCCGGGACAGGGCTCCACTACGAGCAGTACTTC
CASSEVSGTGLHYEQYF
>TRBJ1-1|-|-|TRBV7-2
TGTGCCAGCAGACTACATACAGGCAACACTGAAGCTTTCTTT
CASRLHTGNTEAFF
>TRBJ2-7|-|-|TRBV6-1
TGTGCCAGCAGTGAAGCGGAGCCATCCGGGACTCCGACCTACGAGCAGTACTTC
CASSEAEPSGTPTYEQYF
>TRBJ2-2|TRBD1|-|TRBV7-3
TGTGCCAGCAGCTCCGGGCCCCCCGGGACAGCTTTCACCGGGGAGCTGTTTTTT
CASSSGPPGTAFTGELFF
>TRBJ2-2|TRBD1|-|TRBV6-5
TGTGCCAGCAGCGAAAGGGGGCCCAACACCGGGGAGCTGTTTTTT
CASSERGPNTGELFF
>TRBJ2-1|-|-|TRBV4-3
TGCGCCAGCAGCACCCGAGGTCGGCAGGGGAATGAGCAGTTCTTC
CASSTRGRQGNEQFF
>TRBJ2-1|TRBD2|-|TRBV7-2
TGTGCCAGCAGCTCGAGGAGAGCGGGGGGTTTGGATGAGCAGTTCTTC
CASSSRRAGGLDEQFF
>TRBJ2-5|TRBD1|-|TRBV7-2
TGTGCCAGCAGCTTAGCGCAGGGGACAGGGGTCGAGACCCAGTACTTC
CASSLAQGTGVETQYF
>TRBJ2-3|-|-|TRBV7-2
TGTGCCAGCAGCTTAGTCGGCGGTGCCCAATCAGATACGCAGTATTTT
CASSLVGGAQSDTQYF
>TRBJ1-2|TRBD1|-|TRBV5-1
TGCGCCAGCAGCTTGGAACAGGGGTTAGGCTACACCTTC
CASSLEQGLGYTF
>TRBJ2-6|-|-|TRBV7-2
TGTGCCAGCAGCCGGTCTTACAGGGGGGCCAACGTCCTGACTTTC
CASSRSYRGANVLTF